This TCR beta chain is drawn from a study of cytomegalovirus exposure and HLA in healthy donors. With 4 bases clipped from V and 2 bases from J, the junction kept 8 bases outside the gene matches. The CDR3 contains 15 residues. Germline V gene lookup returns CDR1 SEHNR and CDR2 FQNEAQ (reference sequence). The study ran its PCR with 60 Vbeta and 13 Jbeta primers. The repertoire was sequenced with immunoSEQ multiplex PCR; TCRdb's copy has only in-frame clones and lacks some. The sample has 150,000 to 200,000 clones; roughly four fifths are singletons. Sequencing input: PBMCs. This chain connects TRBV7-9 to TRBJ2-7; TRBD2 matches 7 bases. The receptor was isolated from a girl aged 2-10 years in good health and CMV-seropositive. CDR3 sequence reads: CASSSVWEGTYEQYF. The CDR3 DNA reads TGTGCCAGCAGCTCCGTCTGGGAGGGAACCTACGAGCAGTACTTC.